This is a list of T cell receptor beta chains from one sample in a study of CD8 T cells in Susac syndrome. MiXCR, run by TCRdb on the immunoSEQ multiplex PCR reads, gives a single entry per CDR3 protein. The profile shows hundreds of thousands of distinct CDR3 sequences, about 94% of them singletons. The sample was CD4+ T cells from PBMCs. The receptors were sampled from a human donor with multiple sclerosis. Each CDR3 is given without its conserved first and last residue. A D gene is named only where the DNA matches it firmly. Size values are once, few and many counts, or a class for expanded clones, and some rows have none.

j_call: TRBJ1-2
d_call: TRBD1
clone_size: -
v_call: TRBV27
cdr3_aa: ASSMTGSYGYT

j_call: TRBJ2-4
d_call: -
clone_size: -
v_call: TRBV20-1
cdr3_aa: SARDGVRELGKNIQY

j_call: TRBJ2-3
d_call: -
clone_size: -
v_call: TRBV20-1
cdr3_aa: SAGSSTDTQY

j_call: TRBJ2-2
d_call: -
clone_size: -
v_call: TRBV4-1
cdr3_aa: ASSQVGWEVRTGELF

j_call: TRBJ2-3
d_call: -
clone_size: -
v_call: TRBV7-6
cdr3_aa: ASSLARTDTQY

j_call: TRBJ2-3
d_call: -
clone_size: few
v_call: TRBV5-1
cdr3_aa: ASSLEGTDTQY

j_call: TRBJ2-3
d_call: TRBD2
clone_size: -
v_call: TRBV14
cdr3_aa: ASSQETSGVGDTQY

j_call: TRBJ2-3
d_call: TRBD2
clone_size: -
v_call: TRBV7-2
cdr3_aa: ASSPGLAGGTDTQY

j_call: TRBJ2-2
d_call: TRBD1
clone_size: -
v_call: TRBV24-1
cdr3_aa: ATSDSGQGNTGELF

j_call: TRBJ2-5
d_call: -
clone_size: -
v_call: TRBV20-1
cdr3_aa: SATGLRGGETQY

j_call: TRBJ2-7
d_call: -
clone_size: -
v_call: TRBV5-1
cdr3_aa: ASSSDAHSYEQY

j_call: TRBJ1-1
d_call: -
clone_size: -
v_call: TRBV29-1
cdr3_aa: SVESAADTEAF

j_call: TRBJ2-3
d_call: TRBD2
clone_size: once
v_call: TRBV19
cdr3_aa: ASSGAGASTDTQY

j_call: TRBJ2-1
d_call: TRBD2
clone_size: -
v_call: TRBV3-1
cdr3_aa: ASSQGTSGFYNEQF

j_call: TRBJ2-3
d_call: TRBD2
clone_size: -
v_call: TRBV20-1
cdr3_aa: SASGSGSTDTQY

j_call: TRBJ2-3
d_call: -
clone_size: -
v_call: TRBV5-4
cdr3_aa: ASSAPTTTDTQY

j_call: TRBJ2-3
d_call: -
clone_size: -
v_call: TRBV18
cdr3_aa: ASSPRARTTDTQY

j_call: TRBJ2-5
d_call: -
clone_size: -
v_call: TRBV12-3/TRBV12-4
cdr3_aa: ASSLRGGGQTQY

j_call: TRBJ1-4
d_call: -
clone_size: -
v_call: TRBV20-1
cdr3_aa: SARGWATNEKLF

j_call: TRBJ2-5
d_call: -
clone_size: -
v_call: TRBV11-2
cdr3_aa: ASSPDRSQETQY

j_call: TRBJ1-5
d_call: -
clone_size: -
v_call: TRBV28
cdr3_aa: ASRDQGHSNQPQH

j_call: TRBJ1-1
d_call: -
clone_size: -
v_call: TRBV12-3/TRBV12-4
cdr3_aa: ASSPPPGGTEAF

j_call: TRBJ2-2
d_call: -
clone_size: -
v_call: TRBV3-1
cdr3_aa: ASSQDTPGRGTGELF

j_call: TRBJ2-7
d_call: -
clone_size: -
v_call: TRBV30
cdr3_aa: AWGRDEQY

j_call: TRBJ2-3
d_call: -
clone_size: -
v_call: TRBV29-1
cdr3_aa: SSSEGLTDTQY

j_call: TRBJ1-2
d_call: TRBD1
clone_size: -
v_call: TRBV7-9
cdr3_aa: ASSSGQGTNYGYT

j_call: TRBJ2-1
d_call: -
clone_size: -
v_call: TRBV2
cdr3_aa: ASSERGQVNEQF

j_call: TRBJ1-1
d_call: -
clone_size: -
v_call: TRBV6-1
cdr3_aa: ASRHPRTAEAF

j_call: TRBJ1-4
d_call: -
clone_size: -
v_call: TRBV29-1
cdr3_aa: SVAVAGGEKLF

j_call: TRBJ1-5
d_call: -
clone_size: -
v_call: TRBV29-1
cdr3_aa: SASNSNQPQH

j_call: TRBJ2-1
d_call: -
clone_size: -
v_call: TRBV4-1
cdr3_aa: ASSQDLWGEQF

j_call: TRBJ1-1
d_call: -
clone_size: -
v_call: TRBV5-4
cdr3_aa: ASSLGEATEAF

j_call: TRBJ2-2
d_call: TRBD2
clone_size: -
v_call: TRBV27
cdr3_aa: ASSSSRGFTGELF

j_call: TRBJ2-5
d_call: TRBD1
clone_size: -
v_call: TRBV4-1
cdr3_aa: ASSETGTGGGETQY

j_call: TRBJ2-4
d_call: -
clone_size: -
v_call: TRBV14
cdr3_aa: ASSLSPGRIYRGAKNIQY

j_call: TRBJ2-3
d_call: -
clone_size: -
v_call: TRBV2
cdr3_aa: ASSERTATSTDTQY

j_call: TRBJ1-4
d_call: -
clone_size: -
v_call: TRBV20-1
cdr3_aa: SATDSFREKLF

j_call: TRBJ2-5
d_call: -
clone_size: -
v_call: TRBV20-1
cdr3_aa: SAGDSERYQETQY

j_call: TRBJ2-1
d_call: -
clone_size: -
v_call: TRBV29-1
cdr3_aa: SVGIGRVAYNEQF

j_call: TRBJ2-1
d_call: -
clone_size: -
v_call: TRBV29-1
cdr3_aa: SVDETGLYNEQF

j_call: TRBJ1-2
d_call: -
clone_size: -
v_call: TRBV9
cdr3_aa: ASSPAPRERVYGYT

j_call: TRBJ1-1
d_call: -
clone_size: -
v_call: TRBV7-3
cdr3_aa: ASSWSSNTEAF